One and the same sample provided the 16 T cell receptor beta chains below, sequenced in a study of blood T cell repertoires in COVID-19. The data were produced by immunoSEQ multiplex PCR, yet TCRdb's version contains in-frame clones alone and is incomplete. The table shows more than 300,000 clones, with about 90% occurring only once. The sequencing sample was made of PBMCs or T cells enriched from blood (not recorded which). These receptors originate from a woman aged 25-40 years who had recovered from COVID-19.

This clone was detected only once. The V and J genes are TRBV28 and TRBJ2-1; D might be TRBD1 (5 bases). Germline CDR1 is MDHEN and CDR2 is SYDVKM. CDR3 length: 16 residues. V was clipped by 5 bases and J by 5 bases, with 19 bases between them. For the CDR3, the DNA is TGTGCCAGCAGTCCCCTGACAGTTTTCCCAAACAATGAGCAGTTCTTC. Translating it yields CASSPLTVFPNNEQFF. Complete variable domain (other parts from reference TRBV28 and TRBJ2-1): DVKVTQSSRYLVKRTGEKVFLECVQDMDHENMFWYRQDPGLGLRLIYFSYDVKMKEKGDIPEGYSVSREKKERFSLILESASTNQTSMYLCASSPLTVFPNNEQFFGPGTRLTVL.

The chain links TRBV12-3 or TRBV12-4 to TRBJ2-1; D is unresolved. This CDR3 spans 12 amino acids. Trimming removed 3 bases at V and 6 bases at J, with 6 bases between. CDR3 in amino acids: CASSFGSNEQFF. In DNA form, the CDR3 reads TGTGCCAGCAGTTTTGGTAGCAATGAGCAGTTCTTC.

V gene TRBV15 combines with J gene TRBJ1-1, with 7 bases identical to TRBD1. Germline CDR1 is LNHNV and CDR2 is YYDKDF (reference sequence). The V segment lost 4 bases and the J segment 0 bases; nucleotides outside the gene matches: 5. This CDR3 is 15 amino acids long. The CDR3 bases are TGTGCCACCAGCATGGGGGACAGATTGAACACTGAAGCTTTCTTT. Its translation is CATSMGDRLNTEAFF.

This clone appeared a few times. The sample contains more than one DNA sequence encoding this CDR3. The V gene is TRBV5-1, the J gene TRBJ2-7, with TRBD1 identical over 10 bases. Germline V gene data show CDR1 as SGHRS and CDR2 as YFSETQ. The junction had 3 bases not matched to a gene; V was cut back by 4 bases and J by 2 bases. The CDR3 extends over 14 amino acids. The CDR3 sequence is CASSLGTGAYEQYF. CDR3 DNA: TGCGCCAGCAGCCTCGGGACAGGGGCCTACGAGCAGTACTTC.

The gene calls are TRBV5-5 and TRBJ1-6; 7 positions agree with TRBD1. The germline V gene has CDR1 SGHKS and CDR2 YYEKEE (reference sequence). The CDR3 consists of 18 residues. J lost 0 bases, V lost 4 bases, and 10 bases had no gene match. The CDR3 DNA follows: TGTGCCAGCAGCGTTAGGGGACAGCTTCGCTCCTATAATTCACCCCTCCACTTT. This translates into CASSVRGQLRSYNSPLHF.

The chain has TRBV7-3 and TRBJ2-7; TRBD2 agrees at 12 bases. V lost 4 bases to trimming and J lost 4 bases; unmatched junction nucleotides: 8. The CDR3 length is 16 residues. Germline loops: CDR1 SGHTA, CDR2 FQGTGA. The CDR3 DNA follows: TGTGCCAGCAGCTCAACCGGACTAGCGGGAACGTACGAGCAGTACTTC. It encodes CASSSTGLAGTYEQYF.

V usage is TRBV10-3 and J usage is TRBJ2-7; possibly TRBD1 for D (6 bases). The V end lost 5 bases, the J end lost 6 bases, and 23 bases lay between the germline ends. The CDR3 sequence is 16 residues long. The germline V gene encodes CDR1 ENHRY and CDR2 SYGVKD. The CDR3 DNA is TGTGCCATCAGTCTACAAGGACAGCAACCAACCAGCGAGCAGTACTTC. The encoded protein is CAISLQGQQPTSEQYF.

A single count supports this clone. V gene TRBV5-1 combines with J gene TRBJ1-2; 7 bases align to TRBD1. Germline V gene lookup returns CDR1 SGHRS and CDR2 YFSETQ. The length of the CDR3 is 12 residues. Unmatched junction bases numbered 4, after V lost 4 bases and J lost 7 bases. In DNA, the CDR3 is TGCGCCAGCAGCCCGCAGGGGGTTGGCTACACCTTC. Residues: CASSPQGVGYTF.

V gene TRBV7-2 combines with J gene TRBJ2-2; 8 bases agree with TRBD2. Germline CDR1 SGHTA, CDR2 FQGNSA. V shed 1 base and J 6 bases; nucleotides not matched to a gene: 13. CDR3 length: 18 amino acids. The CDR3 DNA is TGTGCCAGCAGCTTAGTAGGAGCGGGAGTGATCGTGGCCGGGGAGCTGTTTTTT. Translating it yields CASSLVGAGVIVAGELFF.

The rearrangement links TRBV11-1 to TRBJ2-1, with D uncertain. This CDR3 has 14 residues. Trimming took 5 bases from V and 5 from J, leaving 13 bases between them. Germline V gene sequence: CDR1 SGHAT, CDR2 FQDESV (reference sequence). For the CDR3, the DNA is TGTGCCAGCAGCCCCCCCTCGTCAGACAATGAGCAGTTCTTC. Its protein product is CASSPPSSDNEQFF.

J is TRBJ1-5 and V is TRBV28; 10 bases are shared with TRBD1. CDR3 length: 14 amino acids. Germline assignment: CDR1 MDHEN and CDR2 SYDVKM. V shed 6 bases, J shed 5 bases, and the junction held 4 bases outside the gene matches. The CDR3 region is CASRGTGDHQPQHF. The CDR3, as DNA: TGTGCCAGCAGGGGGACAGGGGATCATCAGCCCCAGCATTTT.

The chain joins TRBV5-1 to TRBJ2-2, with D possibly TRBD2 on 6 matching bases. V gave up 4 bases and J gave up 5 bases, with 15 bases separating them. This CDR3 spans 15 amino acids. In germline, CDR1 is SGHRS, CDR2 YFSETQ. The CDR3 DNA reads TGCGCCAGCAGCCCGTATTACGGGAGTACCGGGGAGCTGTTTTTT. This encodes CASSPYYGSTGELFF.

The chain combines TRBV7-2 with TRBJ2-5; possible D gene TRBD2, 7 bases. Trimming took 0 bases from V and 7 from J, leaving 15 bases between them. Germline V gives CDR1 SGHTA, CDR2 FQGNSA. This CDR3 is 15 amino acids long. CDR3 residues: CASSLALAPGATQYF. The CDR3, as DNA: TGTGCCAGCAGCTTAGCACTAGCGCCGGGGGCGACCCAGTACTTC.

This clone was counted a single time. This sequence joins TRBV6-5 and TRBJ2-1; 8 nucleotides line up with TRBD2. The CDR3 is 16 residues long. Germline V gene lookup returns CDR1 MNHEY and CDR2 SVGAGI. With 0 bases clipped from V and 2 bases from J, the junction kept 3 bases outside the gene matches. The CDR3 sequence is CASSYSVAGPYNEQFF. The CDR3 DNA is TGTGCCAGCAGTTACTCGGTAGCGGGACCCTACAATGAGCAGTTCTTC.

The gene calls are TRBV7-2 and TRBJ2-1, with 11 positions matching TRBD2. Germline V gives CDR1 SGHTA, CDR2 FQGNSA. This CDR3 region has 15 residues. Trimming removed 3 bases from V and 7 bases from J; junction bases left unmatched: 5. The CDR3 coding sequence is TGTGCCAGCAGCTTCCTAGCGGGAGGAAGTAATGAGCAGTTCTTC. Protein: CASSFLAGGSNEQFF.

This rearrangement joins TRBV5-1 to TRBJ1-6, with D possibly being TRBD1 (5 bases). Germline loops: CDR1 SGHRS, CDR2 YFSETQ. Between the trimmed V and J ends, which lost 0 bases and 5 bases, there was a span of 12 bases. There are 16 residues in the CDR3. The CDR3 region has the DNA TGCGCCAGCAGCTTGGAGGGGTATACGGATAATTCACCCCTCCACTTT. Translated, it gives CASSLEGYTDNSPLHF.